Sequencing of this TCR beta chain was carried out in a study of neurological immune-mediated disorders. One entry per CDR3 protein results from TCRdb running MiXCR on the 5' RACE reads. This table holds fewer than 85,000 distinct CDR3 sequences, just over 5% found once. CDR1 is DFQATT, CDR2 SNEGSKA, per germline (reference sequence). This CDR3 contains 14 residues. V was shortened by 1 base and J by 7 bases, with 14 bases between the two germline ends. Notes on the study in general: Multiple sclerosis, the disease with the least TCR clonal expansion, fell below healthy controls, whereas HTLV-1-associated myelopathy showed the most.

This clonotype has at least ten counts. The antigen is unknown. The rearrangement uses TRBV20-1 and TRBJ2-1; the D gene is possibly TRBD1 (6 bases). This TCR was sampled from a woman in her thirties with multiple sclerosis. The sequencing input was PBMCs. CDR3 nucleotides: TGCAGTGCTAGAGGAAGCAGGGGTGAGAATGAGCAGTTCTTC. Amino acid sequence: CSARGSRGENEQFF.